The 8 T cell receptor beta chains given below trace back to one sample, sequenced in a study of blood T cell repertoires in COVID-19. Profiling relied on immunoSEQ multiplex PCR, and the TCRdb table lists in-frame clones only, not all of them. The sample lists fewer than 90,000 clones, roughly 78% seen once, with over 13% in the top ten. Sequenced input: peripheral blood. The receptors were sampled from a woman of 80 years or more with acute or convalescent COVID-19.

The chain joins TRBV30 to TRBJ1-1; 7 bases match TRBD1. Per germline, CDR1 GTSNPN and CDR2 SVGIG (reference sequence). The CDR3 has 13 residues. V lost 8 bases and J lost 3; bases outside the gene matches: 9. The CDR3 sequence: CASDRVGDTEAFF. CDR3 nucleotides: TGTGCCAGTGACAGGGTGGGAGACACTGAAGCTTTCTTT.

This chain uses TRBV21-1 with TRBJ1-1. TRBV21-1 constitutes a pseudogene. The length of the CDR3 is 12 residues. CDR3 protein: CASPRGGTEAFF. The CDR3 DNA is TGTGCCAGCCCCCGGGGGGGTACTGAAGCTTTCTTT.

J is TRBJ1-1 and V is TRBV11-2; no clear D gene. V was pared by 7 bases and J by 3 bases, with 12 bases between. The CDR3 is 13 residues long. Germline loops: CDR1 SGHAT, CDR2 FQNNGV. The CDR3 coding sequence is TGTGCCAGCACCCTAGAGCGGGACACTGAAGCTTTCTTT. It yields the protein CASTLERDTEAFF. Full variable domain (missing parts from reference TRBV11-2 and TRBJ1-1): EAGVAQSPRYKIIEKRQSVAFWCNPISGHATLYWYQQILGQGPKLLIQFQNNGVVDDSQLPKDRFSAERLKGVDSTLKIQPAKLEDSAVYLCASTLERDTEAFFGQGTRLTVV.

The CDR3 region is CASSPGQGVFPNYGYTF. The CDR3 coding sequence is TGTGCCAGCAGTCCCGGACAGGGGGTCTTCCCTAACTATGGCTACACCTTC. The rearrangement uses TRBV27 and TRBJ1-2; 10 positions agree with TRBD1. CDR1 MNHEY and CDR2 SMNVEV come from the germline V gene (reference sequence). The CDR3 extends over 17 amino acids. After removal of 5 bases from V and 0 bases from J, the junction contained 9 bases not matched to a gene.

The chain combines TRBV6-2 or TRBV6-3 with TRBJ2-3, with 12 bases identical to TRBD2. Germline-derived CDR1 and CDR2 are MNHEY and SVGEGT. After removal of 5 bases from V and 4 bases from J, the junction contained 7 bases not matched to a gene. The CDR3 extends over 16 amino acids. The CDR3 sequence: CASSTPTSGGPDTQYF. CDR3 DNA sequence: TGTGCCAGCAGTACTCCGACTAGCGGGGGCCCAGATACGCAGTATTTT.

The gene calls are TRBV29-1 and TRBJ1-1; 7 bases agree with TRBD1. Germline CDR1 reads SQVTM; CDR2 reads ANQGSEA. This CDR3 contains 13 residues. The junction had 4 bases not matched to a gene; V was cut back by 6 bases and J by 0 bases. CDR3 nucleotide sequence: TGCAGCGTACTCAGGGGGGTGAACACTGAAGCTTTCTTT. Its protein product is CSVLRGVNTEAFF.

This clone was detected only once. The rearrangement uses TRBV10-3 and TRBJ2-3; TRBD2 agrees at 8 bases. Trimming at V came to 3 bases and at J to 4 bases, leaving 15 bases not matched to a gene. The CDR3 has 18 residues. Per germline, CDR1 ENHRY and CDR2 SYGVKD. CDR3 region: CAISDGFGRGGSPDTQYF. In nucleotides, the CDR3 is TGTGCCATCAGTGATGGGTTCGGTCGGGGGGGCAGTCCAGATACGCAGTATTTT.

V gene TRBV18 combines with J gene TRBJ1-2; 9 bases fit TRBD1. The V and J ends lost 5 bases and 4 bases, in that order; junction bases with no gene match: 2. Germline loops: CDR1 KGHSH, CDR2 LQKENI. The CDR3 has 13 amino acids. The CDR3 loop reads CASSSGQGYGYTF. The DNA for the CDR3 is TGTGCCAGCTCATCGGGACAGGGCTATGGCTACACCTTC.